The rows below give T cell receptor beta chains drawn from one sample of a study of T cells in Graves' hyperthyroidism and ophthalmopathy. TCRdb reprocessed the multiplex PCR reads via MiXCR and lists one record per CDR3 protein. Seen here are roughly 800,000 distinct CDR3 sequences, 38% observed once, and the top ten hold about 8.9%. Sequenced input: blood. The receptors derive from a man between 18 and 35 years old with Graves' hyperthyroidism. Both conserved end residues are part of each CDR3. A D gene is named only where the DNA matches it firmly. Some rows mark clone size as missing; the rest say once, few, many or name a class of expanded clone.

d_gene	v_gene	j_gene	abundance	CDR3aa	CDR3nt
TRBD1	TRBV11-3	TRBJ1-1	few	CASSRDSHKNTEAFF	TGTGCCAGCAGTCGGGACAGCCACAAGAACACTGAAGCTTTCTTT
-	TRBV19	TRBJ2-3	many	CASSIERLEFQYF	TGTGCCAGTAGTATTGAAAGACTAGAATTTCAGTATTTT
-	TRBV5-6	TRBJ1-5	many	CASSGPPWHF	TGTGCCAGCAGCGGGCCCCCTTGGCATTTT
-	TRBV6-5	TRBJ1-2	many	CASTKETGGNGYTF	TGTGCCAGCACAAAAGAGACAGGCGGGAATGGCTACACCTTC
-	TRBV19	TRBJ1-4	many	CASLGPNEKLFF	TGTGCCAGTTTGGGCCCTAATGAAAAACTGTTTTTT
-	TRBV7-9	TRBJ1-2	few	CASSWGRDTGGYTF	TGTGCCAGCAGCTGGGGCCGGGACACAGGTGGCTACACCTTC
TRBD1	TRBV7-9	TRBJ2-7	-	CASSSTGGVSYEQYF	TGTGCCAGCAGCTCGACAGGGGGCGTCTCCTACGAGCAGTACTTC
TRBD1	TRBV6-1	TRBJ2-7	-	CASTADRSTYEQYF	TGTGCCAGCACAGCGGACAGGTCCACCTACGAGCAGTACTTC
-	TRBV7-9	TRBJ1-2	many	CASSSDTYGYTF	TGTGCCAGCAGCTCCGACACCTATGGCTACACCTTC
-	TRBV9	TRBJ2-2	many	CASSLRGGGNTGELFF	TGTGCCAGCAGCCTCCGCGGCGGGGGCAACACCGGGGAGCTGTTTTTT
-	TRBV19	TRBJ1-5	many	CASSRLRGDQPQHF	TGTGCCAGTAGCCGCTTGCGGGGGGATCAGCCCCAGCATTTT
-	TRBV7-9	TRBJ1-5	-	CASSSYRVNPRTQHF	TGTGCCAGCAGCTCCTACAGGGTAAACCCACGGACCCAGCATTTT
-	TRBV19	TRBJ2-7	-	CASSNGDAYEQYF	TGTGCCAGTAGTAATGGGGACGCCTACGAGCAGTACTTC
-	TRBV29-1	TRBJ1-5	-	CSVGDGRGQPQHF	TGCAGCGTAGGGGACGGACGGGGACAGCCCCAGCATTTT
-	TRBV10-3	TRBJ2-7	-	CAISEESGFGQYF	TGTGCCATCAGTGAAGAATCGGGGTTCGGGCAGTACTTC
TRBD2	TRBV2	TRBJ2-3	-	CASSPGTSGRGDTQYF	TGTGCCAGCAGCCCCGGGACTAGCGGGAGAGGAGATACGCAGTATTTT
-	TRBV5-1	TRBJ1-1	few	CASSLDQVQAFF	TGCGCCAGCAGCTTGGATCAGGTACAAGCTTTCTTT
-	TRBV6-4	TRBJ1-6	many	CASSRDRRNSPLHF	TGTGCCAGCAGCCGCGACAGGAGAAATTCACCCCTCCACTTT
-	TRBV19	TRBJ1-1	many	CASTPQATLNTEAFF	TGTGCCAGTACCCCACAGGCGACTCTGAACACTGAAGCTTTCTTT
-	TRBV10-2	TRBJ1-5	-	CASRPGSFNQPQHF	TGTGCCAGCAGGCCGGGCAGTTTCAATCAGCCCCAGCATTTT
-	TRBV19	TRBJ1-5	few	CASTFLGQTNQPQHF	TGTGCCAGTACCTTCCTTGGACAGACAAATCAGCCCCAGCATTTT
TRBD1	TRBV12-3/TRBV12-4	TRBJ1-6	-	CASRGGTGDSPLHF	TGTGCCAGCAGGGGTGGGACAGGGGACTCACCCCTCCACTTT